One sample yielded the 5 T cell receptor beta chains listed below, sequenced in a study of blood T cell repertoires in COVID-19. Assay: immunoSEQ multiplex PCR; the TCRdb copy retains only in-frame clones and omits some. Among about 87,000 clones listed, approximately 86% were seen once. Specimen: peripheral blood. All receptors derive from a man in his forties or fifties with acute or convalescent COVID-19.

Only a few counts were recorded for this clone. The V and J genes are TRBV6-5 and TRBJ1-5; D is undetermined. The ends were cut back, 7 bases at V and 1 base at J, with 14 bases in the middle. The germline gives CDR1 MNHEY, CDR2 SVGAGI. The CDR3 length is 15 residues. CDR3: CASNGEGVSNQPQHF. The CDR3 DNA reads TGTGCCAGCAACGGGGAGGGAGTGAGCAATCAGCCCCAGCATTTT.

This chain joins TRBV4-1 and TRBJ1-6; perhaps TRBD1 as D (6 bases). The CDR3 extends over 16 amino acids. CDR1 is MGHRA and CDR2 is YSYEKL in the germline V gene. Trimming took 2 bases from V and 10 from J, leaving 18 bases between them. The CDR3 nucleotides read TGCGCCAGCAGCCAATCCAACCAGGGGTTAGGCTCACCCCTCCACTTT. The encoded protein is CASSQSNQGLGSPLHF.

CDR3 sequence (DNA): TGTGCCAGCAGTTGGAGGGCCGCGTCAGTTGGTGACTATGGCTACACCTTC. As protein: CASSWRAASVGDYGYTF. This chain uses TRBV6-2 or TRBV6-3 with TRBJ1-2; unclear D gene. From germline, CDR1 is MNHEY and CDR2 SVGEGT. The V end lost 4 bases, the J end lost 3 bases, and 21 bases lay between the germline ends. The CDR3 contains 17 residues.

The DNA for the CDR3 is TGTGCCAGCAAAACCCAGCCGAGCGGTGGCTACACCTTC. It is translated as CASKTQPSGGYTF. The chain couples TRBV6-5 to TRBJ1-2, with D unclear. Trimming pared 7 bases from V and 7 bases from J, leaving 16 bases between. CDR1 is MNHEY and CDR2 is SVGAGI in the germline V gene. The CDR3 runs 13 residues.

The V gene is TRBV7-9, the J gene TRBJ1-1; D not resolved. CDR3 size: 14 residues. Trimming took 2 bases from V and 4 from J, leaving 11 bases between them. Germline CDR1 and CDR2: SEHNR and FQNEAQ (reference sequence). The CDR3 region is CASSLSSAVTEAFF. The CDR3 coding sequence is TGTGCCAGCAGCTTAAGTAGTGCTGTCACTGAAGCTTTCTTT.